This T cell receptor (beta chain) comes out of a study of vaccination effects on CD4 cells after COVID-19. TCRdb's table, derived via immunoSEQ multiplex PCR, lists solely in-frame clones and lacks some. The sample yields about 20,000 clones, approximately 72% seen once. Peptide-pool stimulation followed by sequencing identified expanded antigen-specific CD4+ clonotypes in the ViraFEST assay. The culture ran for roughly 10 days before CD4+ T cells were isolated. As their vaccination, participants received two doses of either BNT162b2 or mRNA-1273. About this clone itself: The antigen remains unidentified.

Trimming removed 0 bases from V and 5 bases from J, with 14 bases in between. The CDR3 runs to 15 residues. Germline V gene lookup returns CDR1 SGHRS and CDR2 YFSETQ. The sequences come from CD4+ T cells from PBMCs cultured with HCoV-NL63 spike peptides, collected after COVID-19 vaccination. The chain is built from TRBV5-1 and TRBJ1-2; no reliable D call. The receptor comes from a human donor who received a COVID-19 vaccine. The CDR3 loop reads CASSLGVGERYGYTF. CDR3 nucleotide sequence: TGCGCCAGCAGCTTGGGTGTTGGAGAAAGGTATGGCTACACCTTC.